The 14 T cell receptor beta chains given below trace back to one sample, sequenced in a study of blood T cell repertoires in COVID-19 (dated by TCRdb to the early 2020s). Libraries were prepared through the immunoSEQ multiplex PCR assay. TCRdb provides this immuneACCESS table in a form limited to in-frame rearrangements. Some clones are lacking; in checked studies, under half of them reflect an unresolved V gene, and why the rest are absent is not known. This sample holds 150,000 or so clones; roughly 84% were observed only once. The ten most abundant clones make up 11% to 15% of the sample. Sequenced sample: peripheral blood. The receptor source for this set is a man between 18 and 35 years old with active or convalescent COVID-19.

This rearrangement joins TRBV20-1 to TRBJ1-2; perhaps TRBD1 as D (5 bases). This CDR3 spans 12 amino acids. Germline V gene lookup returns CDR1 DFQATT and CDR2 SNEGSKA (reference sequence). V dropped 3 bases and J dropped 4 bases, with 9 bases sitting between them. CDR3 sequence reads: CSASRQIYGYTF. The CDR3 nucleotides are TGCAGTGCTAGTCGACAGATCTATGGCTACACCTTC.

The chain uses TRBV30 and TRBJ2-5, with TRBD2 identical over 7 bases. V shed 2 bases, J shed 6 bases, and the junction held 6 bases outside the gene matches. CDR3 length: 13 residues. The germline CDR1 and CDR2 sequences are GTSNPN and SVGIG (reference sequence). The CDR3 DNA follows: TGTGCCTGGAGTCTAGCGGAGGGACAGACCCAGTACTTC. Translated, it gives CAWSLAEGQTQYF.

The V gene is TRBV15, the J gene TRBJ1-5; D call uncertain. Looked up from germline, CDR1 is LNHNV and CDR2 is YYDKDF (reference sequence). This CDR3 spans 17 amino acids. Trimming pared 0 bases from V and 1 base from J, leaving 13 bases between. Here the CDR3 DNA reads TGTGCCACCAGCAGAGATCGCGAGGTCGAGAGCAATCAGCCCCAGCATTTT. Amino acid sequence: CATSRDREVESNQPQHF.

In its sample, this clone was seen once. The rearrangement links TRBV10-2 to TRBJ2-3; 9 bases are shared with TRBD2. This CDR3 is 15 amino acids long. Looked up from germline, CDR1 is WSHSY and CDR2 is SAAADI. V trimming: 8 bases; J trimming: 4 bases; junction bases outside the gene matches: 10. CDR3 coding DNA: TGCGCCAGCGGGACTGCGGGGGGGCGAGCAGATACGCAGTATTTT. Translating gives CASGTAGGRADTQYF.

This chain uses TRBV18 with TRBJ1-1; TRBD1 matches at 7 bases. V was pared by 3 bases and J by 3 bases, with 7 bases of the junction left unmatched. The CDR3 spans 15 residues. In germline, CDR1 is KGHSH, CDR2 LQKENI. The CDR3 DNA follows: TGTGCCAGCTCACCCCAGACAGGGAGGTACACTGAAGCTTTCTTT. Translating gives CASSPQTGRYTEAFF. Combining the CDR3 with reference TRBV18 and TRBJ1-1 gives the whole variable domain NAGVMQNPRHLVRRRGQEARLRCSPMKGHSHVYWYRQLPEEGLKFMVYLQKENIIDESGMPKERFSAEFPKEGPSILRIQQVVRGDSAAYFCASSPQTGRYTEAFFGQGTRLTVV.

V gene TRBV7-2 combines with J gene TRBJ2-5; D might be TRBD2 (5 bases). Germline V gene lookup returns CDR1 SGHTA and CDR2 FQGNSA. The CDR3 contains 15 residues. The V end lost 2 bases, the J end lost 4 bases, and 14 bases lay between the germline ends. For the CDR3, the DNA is TGTGCCAGCAGCTTACGGACCCGGGGTCGAGAGACCCAGTACTTC. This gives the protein CASSLRTRGRETQYF.

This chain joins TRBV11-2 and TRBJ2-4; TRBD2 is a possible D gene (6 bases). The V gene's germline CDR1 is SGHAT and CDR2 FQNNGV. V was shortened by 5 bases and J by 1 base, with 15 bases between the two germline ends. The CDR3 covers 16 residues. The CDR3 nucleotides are TGTGCCAGCAGCGATCGGGCTAGCGCGGCCAAAAACATTCAGTACTTC. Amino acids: CASSDRASAAKNIQYF. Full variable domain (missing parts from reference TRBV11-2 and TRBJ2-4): EAGVAQSPRYKIIEKRQSVAFWCNPISGHATLYWYQQILGQGPKLLIQFQNNGVVDDSQLPKDRFSAERLKGVDSTLKIQPAKLEDSAVYLCASSDRASAAKNIQYFGAGTRLSVL.

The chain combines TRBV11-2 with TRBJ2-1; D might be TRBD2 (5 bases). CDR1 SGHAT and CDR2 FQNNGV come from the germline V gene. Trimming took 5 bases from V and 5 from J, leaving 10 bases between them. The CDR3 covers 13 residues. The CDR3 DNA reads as TGTGCCAGCAGCGGCGGGCCGAACAATGAGCAGTTCTTC. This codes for CASSGGPNNEQFF. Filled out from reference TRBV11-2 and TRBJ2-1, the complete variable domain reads EAGVAQSPRYKIIEKRQSVAFWCNPISGHATLYWYQQILGQGPKLLIQFQNNGVVDDSQLPKDRFSAERLKGVDSTLKIQPAKLEDSAVYLCASSGGPNNEQFFGPGTRLTVL.

CDR3 region: CASSSTGFAENTGELFF. The CDR3 DNA sequence: TGTGCCAGCAGCTCGACAGGGTTTGCGGAGAACACCGGGGAGCTGTTTTTT. The J gene is TRBJ2-2, the V gene TRBV7-8; 7 nucleotides agree with TRBD1. Germline CDR1 reads SGHVS; CDR2 reads FQNEAQ. With V trimmed by 4 bases and J by 1 base, 9 bases remained unmatched. This CDR3 has 17 amino acids.

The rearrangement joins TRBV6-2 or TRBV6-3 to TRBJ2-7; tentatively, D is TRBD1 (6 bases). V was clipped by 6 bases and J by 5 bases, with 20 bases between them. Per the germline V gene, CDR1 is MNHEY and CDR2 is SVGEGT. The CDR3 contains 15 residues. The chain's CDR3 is CASSSPRRGKDEQYF. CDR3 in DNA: TGTGCCAGCAGCTCCCCTCGAAGGGGGAAAGACGAGCAGTACTTC.

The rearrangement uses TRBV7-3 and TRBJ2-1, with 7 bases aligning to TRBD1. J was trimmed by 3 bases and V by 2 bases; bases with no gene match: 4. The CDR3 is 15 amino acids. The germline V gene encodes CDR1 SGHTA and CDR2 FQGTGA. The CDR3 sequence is CASSLGDSLYNEQFF. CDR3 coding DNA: TGTGCCAGCAGCTTAGGGGACAGCCTCTACAATGAGCAGTTCTTC.

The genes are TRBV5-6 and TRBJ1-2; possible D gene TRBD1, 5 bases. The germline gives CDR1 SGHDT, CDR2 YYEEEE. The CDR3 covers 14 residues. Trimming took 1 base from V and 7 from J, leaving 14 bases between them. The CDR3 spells CASSLQRWGSGYTF. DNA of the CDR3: TGTGCCAGCAGCTTGCAAAGGTGGGGCAGTGGCTACACCTTC.

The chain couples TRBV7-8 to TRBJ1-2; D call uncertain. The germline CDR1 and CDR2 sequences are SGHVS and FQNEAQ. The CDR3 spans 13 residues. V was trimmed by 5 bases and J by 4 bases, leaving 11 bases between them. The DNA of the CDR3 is TGTGCCAGCAGCGAGGGCCAAGTCTATGGCTACACCTTC. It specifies CASSEGQVYGYTF.

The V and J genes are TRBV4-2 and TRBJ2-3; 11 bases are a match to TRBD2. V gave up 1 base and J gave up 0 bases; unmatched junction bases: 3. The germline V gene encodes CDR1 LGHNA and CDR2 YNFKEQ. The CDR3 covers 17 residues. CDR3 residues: CASSQARLAGSTDTQYF. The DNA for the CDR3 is TGTGCCAGCAGCCAAGCCCGACTAGCGGGGAGCACAGATACGCAGTATTTT.